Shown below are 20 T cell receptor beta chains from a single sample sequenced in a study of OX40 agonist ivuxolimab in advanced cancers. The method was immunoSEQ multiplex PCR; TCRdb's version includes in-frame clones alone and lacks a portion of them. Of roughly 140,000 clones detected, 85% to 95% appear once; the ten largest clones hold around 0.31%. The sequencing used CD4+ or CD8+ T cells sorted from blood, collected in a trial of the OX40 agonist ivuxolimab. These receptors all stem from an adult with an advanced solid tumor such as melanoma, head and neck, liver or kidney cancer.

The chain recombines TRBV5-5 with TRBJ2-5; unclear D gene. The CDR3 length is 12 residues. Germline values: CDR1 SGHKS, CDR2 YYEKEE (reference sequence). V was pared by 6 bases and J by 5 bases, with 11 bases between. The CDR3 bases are TGTGCCAGCACCCCCCAGAGGGAGACCCAGTACTTC. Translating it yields CASTPQRETQYF.

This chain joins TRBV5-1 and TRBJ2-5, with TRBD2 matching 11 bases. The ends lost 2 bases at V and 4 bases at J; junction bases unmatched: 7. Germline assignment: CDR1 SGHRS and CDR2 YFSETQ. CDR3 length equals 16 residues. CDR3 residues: CASSFATSGVGETQYF. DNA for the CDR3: TGCGCCAGCAGCTTCGCGACTAGCGGGGTTGGAGAGACCCAGTACTTC.

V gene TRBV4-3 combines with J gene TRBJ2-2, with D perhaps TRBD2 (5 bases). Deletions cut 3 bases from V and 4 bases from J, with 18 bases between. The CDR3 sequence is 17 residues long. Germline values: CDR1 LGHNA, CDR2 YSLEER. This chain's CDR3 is CASSHRPRLAGTGELFF. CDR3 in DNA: TGCGCCAGCAGCCATCGCCCCCGGCTAGCTGGCACCGGGGAGCTGTTTTTT.

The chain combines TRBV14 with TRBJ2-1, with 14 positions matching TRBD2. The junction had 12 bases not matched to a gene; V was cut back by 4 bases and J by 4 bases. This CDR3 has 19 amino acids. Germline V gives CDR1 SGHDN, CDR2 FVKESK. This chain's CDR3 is CASSLTSGRAEERYNEQFF. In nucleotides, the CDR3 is TGTGCCAGCAGCCTGACTAGCGGGAGGGCTGAAGAGCGATACAATGAGCAGTTCTTC. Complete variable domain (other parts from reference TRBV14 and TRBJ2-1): EAGVTQFPSHSVIEKGQTVTLRCDPISGHDNLYWYRRVMGKEIKFLLHFVKESKQDESGMPNNRFLAERTGGTYSTLKVQPAELEDSGVYFCASSLTSGRAEERYNEQFFGPGTRLTVL.

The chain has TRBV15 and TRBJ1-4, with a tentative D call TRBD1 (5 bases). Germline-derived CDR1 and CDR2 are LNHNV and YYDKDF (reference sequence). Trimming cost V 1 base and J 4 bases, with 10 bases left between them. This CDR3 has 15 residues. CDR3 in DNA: TGTGCCACCAGCAGAGTGGGGGGGATTAATGAAAAACTGTTTTTT. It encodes CATSRVGGINEKLFF.

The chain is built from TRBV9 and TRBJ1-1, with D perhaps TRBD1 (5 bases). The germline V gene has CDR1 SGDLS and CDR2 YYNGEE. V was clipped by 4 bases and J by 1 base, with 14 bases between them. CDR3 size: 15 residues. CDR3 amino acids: CASSFAGDGNTEAFF. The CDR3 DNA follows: TGTGCCAGCAGCTTCGCCGGGGACGGGAACACTGAAGCTTTCTTT.

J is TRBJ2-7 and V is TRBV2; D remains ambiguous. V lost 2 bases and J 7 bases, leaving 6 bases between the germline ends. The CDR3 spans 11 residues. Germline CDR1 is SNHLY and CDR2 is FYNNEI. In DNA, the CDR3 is TGTGCCAGCAGTGAACCCGGAGAGCAGTACTTC. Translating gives CASSEPGEQYF. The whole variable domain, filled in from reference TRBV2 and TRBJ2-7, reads EPEVTQTPSHQVTQMGQEVILRCVPISNHLYFYWYRQILGQKVEFLVSFYNNEISEKSEIFDDQFSVERPDGSNFTLKIRSTKLEDSAMYFCASSEPGEQYFGPGTRLTVT.

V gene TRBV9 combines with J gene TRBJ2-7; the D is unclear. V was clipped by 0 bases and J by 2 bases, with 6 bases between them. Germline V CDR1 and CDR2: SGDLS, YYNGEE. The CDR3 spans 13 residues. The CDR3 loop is CASSVGATYEQYF. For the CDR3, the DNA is TGTGCCAGCAGCGTAGGTGCTACCTACGAGCAGTACTTC. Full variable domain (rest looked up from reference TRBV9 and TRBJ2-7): DSGVTQTPKHLITATGQRVTLRCSPRSGDLSVYWYQQSLDQGLQFLIQYYNGEERAKGNILERFSAQQFPDLHSELNLSSLELGDSALYFCASSVGATYEQYFGPGTRLTVT.

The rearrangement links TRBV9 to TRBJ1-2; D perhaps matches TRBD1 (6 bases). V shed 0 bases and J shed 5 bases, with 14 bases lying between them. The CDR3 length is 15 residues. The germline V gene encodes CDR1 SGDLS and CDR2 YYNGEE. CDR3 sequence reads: CASSVAAGGGYGYTF. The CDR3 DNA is TGTGCCAGCAGCGTAGCTGCGGGGGGCGGTTATGGCTACACCTTC.

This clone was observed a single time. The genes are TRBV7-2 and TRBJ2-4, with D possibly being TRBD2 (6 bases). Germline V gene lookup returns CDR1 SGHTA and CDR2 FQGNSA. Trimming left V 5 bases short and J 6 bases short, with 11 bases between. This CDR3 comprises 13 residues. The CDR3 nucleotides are TGTGCCAGCAGCCCGGGAGTCTCAAACATTCAGTACTTC. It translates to CASSPGVSNIQYF.

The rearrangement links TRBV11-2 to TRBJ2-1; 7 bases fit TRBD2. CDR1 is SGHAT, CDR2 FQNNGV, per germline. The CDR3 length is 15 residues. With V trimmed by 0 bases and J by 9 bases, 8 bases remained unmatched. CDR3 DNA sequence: TGTGCCAGCAGCTTAGAACCCGGCGGGAGAAGTGAGCAGTTCTTC. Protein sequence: CASSLEPGGRSEQFF.

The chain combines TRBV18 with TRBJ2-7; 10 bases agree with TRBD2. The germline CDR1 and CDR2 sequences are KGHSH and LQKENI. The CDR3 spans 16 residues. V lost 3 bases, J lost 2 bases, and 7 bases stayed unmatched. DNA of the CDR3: TGTGCCAGCTCACCCAGTTTAGCGGGAGGCACCTACGAGCAGTACTTC. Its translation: CASSPSLAGGTYEQYF. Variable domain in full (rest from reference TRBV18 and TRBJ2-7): NAGVMQNPRHLVRRRGQEARLRCSPMKGHSHVYWYRQLPEEGLKFMVYLQKENIIDESGMPKERFSAEFPKEGPSILRIQQVVRGDSAAYFCASSPSLAGGTYEQYFGPGTRLTVT.

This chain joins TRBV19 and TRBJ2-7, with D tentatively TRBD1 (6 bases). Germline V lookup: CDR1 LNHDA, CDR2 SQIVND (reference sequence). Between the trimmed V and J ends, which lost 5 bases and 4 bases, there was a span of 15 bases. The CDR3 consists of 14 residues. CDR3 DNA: TGTGCCAGTAGTCCCAAGGGGACACAATACGAGCAGTACTTC. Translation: CASSPKGTQYEQYF.

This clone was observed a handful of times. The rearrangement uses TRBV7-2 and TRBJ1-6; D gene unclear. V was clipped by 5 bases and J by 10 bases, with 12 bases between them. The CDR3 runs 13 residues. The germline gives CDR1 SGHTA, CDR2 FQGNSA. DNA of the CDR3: TGTGCCAGCAGCCCGGGGATGGGATCACCCCTCCACTTT. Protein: CASSPGMGSPLHF.

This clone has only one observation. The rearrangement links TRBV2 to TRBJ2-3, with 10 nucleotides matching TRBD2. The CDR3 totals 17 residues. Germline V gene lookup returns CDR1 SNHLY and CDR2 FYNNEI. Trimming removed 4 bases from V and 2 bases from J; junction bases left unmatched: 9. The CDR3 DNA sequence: TGTGCCAGCAGTGCCCCACGGACTAGCGGCCTCACAGATACGCAGTATTTT. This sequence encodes CASSAPRTSGLTDTQYF.

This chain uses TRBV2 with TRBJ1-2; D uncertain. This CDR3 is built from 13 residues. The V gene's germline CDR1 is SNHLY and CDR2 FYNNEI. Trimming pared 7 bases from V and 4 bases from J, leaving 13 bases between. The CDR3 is CASILSVVYGYTF. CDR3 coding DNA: TGTGCCAGCATCCTTTCTGTAGTCTATGGCTACACCTTC.

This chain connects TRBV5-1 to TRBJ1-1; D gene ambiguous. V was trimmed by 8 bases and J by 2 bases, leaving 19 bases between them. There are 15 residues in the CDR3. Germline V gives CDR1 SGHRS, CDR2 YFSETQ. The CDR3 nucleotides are TGCGCCAGTAATTTGAGAGGGAGCTCAAACACTGAAGCTTTCTTT. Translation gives CASNLRGSSNTEAFF.

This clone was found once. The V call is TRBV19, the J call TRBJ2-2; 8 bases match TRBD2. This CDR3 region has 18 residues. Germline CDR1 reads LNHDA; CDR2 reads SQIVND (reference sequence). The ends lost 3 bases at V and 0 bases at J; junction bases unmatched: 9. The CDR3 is CASSILRGALSNTGELFF. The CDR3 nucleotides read TGTGCCAGTAGTATCTTGCGGGGGGCCCTATCGAACACCGGGGAGCTGTTTTTT.

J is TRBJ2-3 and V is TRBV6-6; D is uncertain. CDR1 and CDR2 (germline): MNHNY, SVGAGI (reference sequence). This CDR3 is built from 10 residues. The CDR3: CAVYWDTQYF. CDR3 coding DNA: TGTGCAGTCTACTGGGATACGCAGTATTTT.

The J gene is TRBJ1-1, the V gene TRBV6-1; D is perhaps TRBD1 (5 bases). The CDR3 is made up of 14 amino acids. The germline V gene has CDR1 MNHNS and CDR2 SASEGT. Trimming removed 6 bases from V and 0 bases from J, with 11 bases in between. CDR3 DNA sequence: TGTGCCAGCAGCAGAGGGGCCGTGAACACTGAAGCTTTCTTT. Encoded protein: CASSRGAVNTEAFF.